The entry below gives a single T cell receptor beta chain sequence along with its context. Its antigen is unidentified. The CDR3 is made up of 15 amino acids. With V trimmed by 5 bases and J by 7 bases, 9 bases remained unmatched. The germline V gene encodes CDR1 MNHEY and CDR2 SVGAGI. This entry belongs to a study of cytomegalovirus exposure and HLA in healthy donors. Findings and limits, study-wide: Common viral pathogens (according to a later analysis) appeared linked to several of the most significant clusters.

Primers: 60 Vbeta forward and 13 Jbeta reverse. TCRdb's copy holds only in-frame clones and misses some; the assay was immunoSEQ multiplex PCR. The table shows some 170,000 clones, with about 80% occurring only once. The chain combines TRBV6-5 with TRBJ1-5, with 9 nucleotides matching TRBD1. The TCR comes from a woman aged 45 to 65 in good health and CMV-seronegative. The sequenced material came from PBMCs. The CDR3 is CASSRTGEVGQPQHF. CDR3 sequence (DNA): TGTGCCAGCAGTCGGACAGGGGAGGTGGGCCAGCCCCAGCATTTT.